The clone carrying this T cell receptor (beta chain) was counted once. The record originates from a study of cytomegalovirus exposure and HLA in healthy donors. Study overall: From donors who were HLA-typed, an early data release held 70 million to 90 million unique TCRs.

PCR used 60 Vbeta primers and 13 Jbeta primers. The authors' processing: Later analysis identified tens of millions of unique TCR beta chains, some 10 million shared. Assay: immunoSEQ multiplex PCR; the TCRdb copy retains only in-frame clones and omits some. V and J calls and clone size are those listed in that table; D and trimming were worked out from the DNA. This sample has 200,000 to 250,000 clones; roughly four fifths occur once, and the top ten carry about 0.58%. This CDR3 spans 13 amino acids. In germline, CDR1 is KGHSH, CDR2 LQKENI. Trimming took off 2 bases at V and 7 bases at J, with 12 bases between the two ends.

The V and J genes are TRBV18 and TRBJ2-7; possible D gene TRBD2, 5 bases. This sequence was found in a woman in her forties in good health and CMV-seronegative. Sequencing used PBMCs. The CDR3 region is CASSPSPTREQYF. The CDR3, as DNA: TGTGCCAGCTCACCATCTCCAACTAGGGAGCAGTACTTC.